Sequencing of this TCR beta chain was carried out in a study of T cell clones after liver transplantation. The overall study: Standard immunosuppression, with no induction, continued until 12-24 months after transplant. Timepoints were pre-transplant, pre-withdrawal, and after withdrawal was completed or failed.

The CDR3 has 15 residues. V lost 10 bases and J lost 9, with 27 bases in between. CDR1 and CDR2 (germline): MDHEN, SYDVKM. Sequencing used immunoSEQ multiplex PCR; TCRdb keeps in-frame clones, though not all of them. The table records 70,000 to 80,000 clones, around 90% of them present only once. This clonotype originated in a human donor who received a liver transplant. The specimen was CD4+ T cells from blood, collected before liver transplant. The V gene is TRBV28, the J gene TRBJ1-1; TRBD1 might be the D (6 bases). The chain's CDR3 is CATTMGEQGSGKAFF. CDR3 bases: TGTGCCACTACCATGGGGGAACAGGGATCGGGGAAAGCTTTCTTT.